This is a list of T cell receptor beta chains from one sample in a study of human T cells and chemical hapten exposure. TCRdb recomputed calls from the RACE reads with MiXCR, one row per CDR3 protein. The sample contains about 380,000 distinct CDR3 sequences, around 4.8% of which appear only once. The material sequenced was whole blood, taken in connection with sensitization to the hapten diphenylcyclopropenone (DPC). Receptors were obtained from a woman aged 45-65 years with alopecia areata. Some clones in this sample may be carry-over from other donors' samples. Each CDR3 is given with its conserved first and last residue. D genes are given only for firm matches. Clone size is given for some rows only: seen once, a few or many times, or a class if the clone is expanded.

d_call	v_call	j_call	clone_size	cdr3_aa	cdr3_nt
NA	TRBV10-3	TRBJ2-3	NA	CAISELWGSTDTQYF	TGTGCCATCAGTGAGCTGTGGGGCTCGACAGATACGCAGTATTTT
NA	TRBV6-2/TRBV6-3	TRBJ2-1	many	CASSSTGTGATSGWEFF	TGTGCCAGCAGTTCAACCGGGACAGGGGCGACTAGCGGTTGGGAGTTCTTC
NA	TRBV7-9	TRBJ1-4	few	CASSLDTGINEKLFF	TGTGCCAGCAGCTTAGATACAGGAATCAATGAAAAACTGTTTTTT
TRBD1	TRBV5-4	TRBJ1-2	many	CASKTQGAYGYTF	TGTGCCAGCAAAACACAGGGGGCCTATGGCTACACCTTC
NA	TRBV11-2	TRBJ2-4	many	CASSPGTNIQYF	TGTGCCAGCAGCCCAGGGACTAACATTCAGTACTTC
TRBD1	TRBV5-1	TRBJ1-2	many	CASSLDRGYGYTF	TGCGCCAGCAGCTTGGACAGGGGCTATGGCTACACCTTC
NA	TRBV7-2	TRBJ1-2	NA	CASSLVPENYGYTF	TGTGCCAGCAGCTTAGTTCCGGAAAACTATGGCTACACCTTC
NA	TRBV27	TRBJ2-3	many	CASSLGPTPTDTQYF	TGTGCCAGCAGTTTAGGTCCTACCCCCACAGATACGCAGTATTTT
TRBD2	TRBV2	TRBJ2-1	few	CASSERALAESEQFF	TGTGCCAGCAGTGAAAGGGCCCTAGCGGAATCTGAGCAGTTCTTC
TRBD2	TRBV6-5	TRBJ2-5	many	CASTSGTQETQYF	TGTGCCAGTACTAGCGGGACACAAGAGACCCAGTACTTC
NA	TRBV27	TRBJ1-5	NA	CASSKIGTSSQPQHF	TGTGCCAGCAGTAAGATAGGGACCAGCAGTCAGCCCCAGCATTTT
NA	TRBV4-3	TRBJ2-7	NA	CASSAKELDEQYF	TGCGCCAGCAGCGCCAAAGAGTTGGACGAGCAGTACTTC
TRBD1	TRBV13	TRBJ2-7	few	CASSVRQGHEQYF	TGTGCCAGCAGCGTCCGACAGGGCCACGAGCAGTACTTC
NA	TRBV4-1	TRBJ1-5	NA	CASSQRGADQPQHF	TGCGCCAGCAGCCAAAGGGGGGCGGACCAGCCCCAGCATTTT
NA	TRBV6-1	TRBJ2-3	few	CASSVLITDTQYF	TGTGCCAGCAGTGTTTTAATCACAGATACGCAGTATTTT
NA	TRBV3-1	TRBJ2-2	NA	CASSYWTAGELFF	TGTGCCAGCAGCTATTGGACGGCCGGGGAGCTGTTTTTT
TRBD2	TRBV6-2/TRBV6-3	TRBJ2-1	few	CASSSPLTSGRGNEQFF	TGTGCCAGCAGTTCCCCTCTGACTAGCGGGAGAGGGAATGAGCAGTTCTTC
NA	TRBV28	TRBJ2-6	many	CASSPRVSGANVLTF	TGTGCCAGCAGTCCCAGGGTCTCTGGGGCCAACGTCCTGACTTTC
TRBD2	TRBV9	TRBJ2-7	many	CASSASGGNYEQYF	TGTGCCAGCAGCGCTAGCGGGGGTAACTACGAGCAGTACTTC
NA	TRBV4-3	TRBJ2-7	many	CASSWPGPYYEQYF	TGCGCCAGCAGTTGGCCGGGACCTTACTACGAGCAGTACTTC
NA	TRBV15	TRBJ2-3	many	CATSRAPSETDTQYF	TGTGCCACCAGCAGAGCCCCTAGCGAGACAGATACGCAGTATTTT
TRBD1	TRBV30	TRBJ2-2	few	CAWGGQGLGTGELFF	TGTGCCTGGGGAGGACAGGGATTAGGCACCGGGGAGCTGTTTTTT